Following are 14 T cell receptor beta chains from one sample sequenced in a study of CXCR3-negative and CXCR3-positive naive CD8 T cells. The study made its TRB cDNA libraries by 5' RACE, adding UMI labels. TCRdb reprocessed the 5' RACE reads and keeps a single row for each CDR3 protein, giving no DNA. Found here are 20,000 to 25,000 distinct CDR3 sequences; the top ten clones hold 20%. The sequencing input was memory CD8+ T cells from blood. These receptors originate from a human donor in good health. Some clones in this sample may be carry-over from other donors' samples.

The rearrangement joins TRBV6-2 or TRBV6-3 to TRBJ2-2; absent DNA, TCRdb's TRBD1 call cannot be checked. CDR3 length: 15 amino acids. Germline CDR1 reads MNHEY; CDR2 reads SVGEGT. The CDR3 region is CASSSGPNVYGELFF.

The V call is TRBV7-9, the J call TRBJ1-1. Germline V gene sequence: CDR1 SEHNR, CDR2 FQNEAQ (reference sequence). The CDR3 is 14 residues long. The CDR3 here is CASSLTDTNTEAFF.

CDR3 region: CASTDSYEQYF. The chain couples TRBV3-1 to TRBJ2-7. In germline, CDR1 is LGHDT, CDR2 YNNKEL (reference sequence). The CDR3 has 11 residues.

J is TRBJ2-3 and V is TRBV10-3; with no DNA, the TCRdb D assignment of TRBD1 cannot be verified. Germline values: CDR1 ENHRY, CDR2 SYGVKD. CDR3 length: 13 amino acids. The CDR3 protein is CAISEGHTDTQYF.

This chain joins TRBV7-8 and TRBJ2-7. The CDR3 is 13 residues long. Germline CDR1 SGHVS, CDR2 FQNEAQ. The CDR3 spells CASSLDPSYEQYF.

The J gene is TRBJ2-1, the V gene TRBV29-1; TCRdb lists TRBD2, though no DNA is available to test this call. The CDR3 contains 16 residues. Germline CDR1 reads SQVTM; CDR2 reads ANQGSEA. The CDR3 is CSAGTSGFGSYNEQFF.

The gene calls are TRBV7-3 and TRBJ1-5. This CDR3 contains 20 residues. Germline V gives CDR1 SGHTA, CDR2 FQGTGA. CDR3 loop: CASSLRGDSPGRSSNQPQHF. The variable domain in full, completed from reference TRBV7-3 and TRBJ1-5, reads GAGVSQTPSNKVTEKGKYVELRCDPISGHTALYWYRQSLGQGPEFLIYFQGTGAADDSGLPNDRFFAVRPEGSVSTLKIQRTERGDSAVYLCASSLRGDSPGRSSNQPQHFGDGTRLSIL.

This chain uses TRBV20-1 with TRBJ2-1; the TRBD2 assignment by TCRdb is unverifiable without DNA. Germline assignment: CDR1 DFQATT and CDR2 SNEGSKA (reference sequence). This CDR3 is 14 amino acids long. Here the CDR3 reads CSASEIAGINEQFF.

The chain is built from TRBV23-1 and TRBJ2-2; checking the TCRdb D call of TRBD2 is not possible without DNA. TRBV23-1 is an ORF, and what it does is uncertain. This CDR3 has 17 amino acids. CDR3: CASSQRIGRVNSGELFF.

The chain uses TRBV7-9 and TRBJ2-5; the D call of TRBD1 rests on TCRdb alone, since no DNA is present to check it. This CDR3 is built from 14 residues. Germline V gene lookup returns CDR1 SEHNR and CDR2 FQNEAQ (reference sequence). CDR3 sequence: CASSFMDRAETQYF.

The chain uses TRBV19 and TRBJ2-1; the TCRdb call, TRBD2, lacks DNA for checking. CDR3 length: 16 residues. Per the germline V gene, CDR1 is LNHDA and CDR2 is SQIVND (reference sequence). The CDR3 region is CASSIGLAPMGNEQFF.

The rearrangement joins TRBV7-9 to TRBJ2-7; TCRdb lists TRBD1, though no DNA is available to test this call. Germline V CDR1 and CDR2: SEHNR, FQNEAQ (reference sequence). The CDR3 covers 14 residues. CDR3 sequence: CASSSGTGAYEQYF.

This chain connects TRBV20-1 to TRBJ2-3. The germline gives CDR1 DFQATT, CDR2 SNEGSKA (reference sequence). The CDR3 covers 11 residues. The chain's CDR3 is CSARGGDTQYF.

The rearrangement joins TRBV7-9 to TRBJ2-5; TCRdb picks TRBD1, but there is no DNA to check that call. CDR1 is SEHNR, CDR2 FQNEAQ, per germline (reference sequence). The CDR3 totals 15 residues. Here the CDR3 reads CASSSDRIGQETQYF.